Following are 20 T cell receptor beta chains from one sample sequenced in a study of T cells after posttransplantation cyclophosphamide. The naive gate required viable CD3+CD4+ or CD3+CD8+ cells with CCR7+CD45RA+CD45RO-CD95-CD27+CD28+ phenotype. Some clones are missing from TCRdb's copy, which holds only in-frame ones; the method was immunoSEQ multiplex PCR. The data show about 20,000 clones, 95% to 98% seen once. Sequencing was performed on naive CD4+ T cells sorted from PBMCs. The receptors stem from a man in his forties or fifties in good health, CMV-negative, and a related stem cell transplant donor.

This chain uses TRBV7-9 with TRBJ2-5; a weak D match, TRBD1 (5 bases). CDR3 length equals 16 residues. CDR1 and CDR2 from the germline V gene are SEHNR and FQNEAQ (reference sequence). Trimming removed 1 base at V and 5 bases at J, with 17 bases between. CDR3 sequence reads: CASSLGAPGPDETQYF. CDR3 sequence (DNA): TGTGCCAGCAGCTTAGGGGCGCCAGGGCCGGACGAGACCCAGTACTTC.

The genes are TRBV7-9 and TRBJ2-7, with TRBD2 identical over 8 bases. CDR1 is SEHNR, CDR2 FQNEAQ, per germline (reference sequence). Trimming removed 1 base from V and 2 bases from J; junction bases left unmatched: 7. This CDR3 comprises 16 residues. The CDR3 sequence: CASSLDGAGGAYEQYF. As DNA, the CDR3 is TGTGCCAGCAGCTTAGACGGGGCGGGAGGAGCCTACGAGCAGTACTTC.

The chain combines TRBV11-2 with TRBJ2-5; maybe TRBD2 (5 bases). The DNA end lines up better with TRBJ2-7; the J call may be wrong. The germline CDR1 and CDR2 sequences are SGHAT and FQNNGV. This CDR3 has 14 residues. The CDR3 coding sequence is TGTGCCAGCAGCTTACAGGACTCCTTTTACGAGCAGTACTTC. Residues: CASSLQDSFYEQYF.

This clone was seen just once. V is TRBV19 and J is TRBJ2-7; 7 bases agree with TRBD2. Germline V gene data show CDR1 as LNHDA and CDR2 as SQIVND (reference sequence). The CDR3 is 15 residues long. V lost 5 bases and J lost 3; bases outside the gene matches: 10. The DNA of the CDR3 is TGTGCCAGTAGTCGGGGCGGGAGACCAGACTACGAGCAGTACTTC. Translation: CASSRGGRPDYEQYF. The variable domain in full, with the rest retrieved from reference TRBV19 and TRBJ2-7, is DGGITQSPKYLFRKEGQNVTLSCEQNLNHDAMYWYRQDPGQGLRLIYYSQIVNDFQKGDIAEGYSVSREKKESFPLTVTSAQKNPTAFYLCASSRGGRPDYEQYFGPGTRLTVT.

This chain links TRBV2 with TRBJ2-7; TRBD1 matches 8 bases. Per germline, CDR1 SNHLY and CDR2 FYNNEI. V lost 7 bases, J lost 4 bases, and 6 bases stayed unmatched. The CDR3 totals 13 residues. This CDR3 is CASMPGQEYEQYF. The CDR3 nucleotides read TGTGCCAGCATGCCGGGACAGGAGTACGAGCAGTACTTC. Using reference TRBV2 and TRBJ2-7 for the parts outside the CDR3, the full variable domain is EPEVTQTPSHQVTQMGQEVILRCVPISNHLYFYWYRQILGQKVEFLVSFYNNEISEKSEIFDDQFSVERPDGSNFTLKIRSTKLEDSAMYFCASMPGQEYEQYFGPGTRLTVT.

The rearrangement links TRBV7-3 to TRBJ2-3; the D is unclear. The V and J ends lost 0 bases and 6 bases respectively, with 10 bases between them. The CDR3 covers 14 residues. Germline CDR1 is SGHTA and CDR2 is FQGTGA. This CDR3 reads CASSLTAWADTQYF. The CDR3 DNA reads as TGTGCCAGCAGCTTAACGGCCTGGGCGGATACGCAGTATTTT.

The CDR3 region is CASSPLDRGDEQYF. The DNA of the CDR3 is TGTGCCAGCTCACCCCTGGACAGAGGCGACGAGCAGTACTTC. The chain has TRBV18 and TRBJ2-7; D perhaps matches TRBD1 (6 bases). The V gene lost 3 bases and the J gene lost 5 bases, with 14 bases spanning the gap. The germline gives CDR1 KGHSH, CDR2 LQKENI. The CDR3 has 14 residues.

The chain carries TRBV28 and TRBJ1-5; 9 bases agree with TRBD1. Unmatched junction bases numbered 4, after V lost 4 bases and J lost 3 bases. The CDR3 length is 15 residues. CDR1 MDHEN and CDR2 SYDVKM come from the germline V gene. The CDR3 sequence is CASSSRTGDNQPQHF. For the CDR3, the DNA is TGTGCCAGCAGTTCCCGGACAGGGGACAATCAGCCCCAGCATTTT.

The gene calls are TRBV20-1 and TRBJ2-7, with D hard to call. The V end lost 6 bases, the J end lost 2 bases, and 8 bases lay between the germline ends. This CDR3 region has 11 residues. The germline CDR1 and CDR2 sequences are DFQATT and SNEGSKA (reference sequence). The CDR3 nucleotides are TGCAGTGCCCGAGGCCCCTACGAGCAGTACTTC. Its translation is CSARGPYEQYF.

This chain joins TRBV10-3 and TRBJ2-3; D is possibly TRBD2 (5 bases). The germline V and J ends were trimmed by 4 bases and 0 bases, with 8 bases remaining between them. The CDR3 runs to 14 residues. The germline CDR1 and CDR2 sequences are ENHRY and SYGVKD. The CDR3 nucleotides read TGTGCCATCAGTGGGACGGGAAGCACAGATACGCAGTATTTT. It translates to CAISGTGSTDTQYF.

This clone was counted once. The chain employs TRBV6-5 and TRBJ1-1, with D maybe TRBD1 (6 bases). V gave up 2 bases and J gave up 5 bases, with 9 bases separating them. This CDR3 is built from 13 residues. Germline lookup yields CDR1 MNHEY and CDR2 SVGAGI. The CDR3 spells CASSYGQGTEAFF. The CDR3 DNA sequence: TGTGCCAGCAGTTACGGTCAGGGGACTGAAGCTTTCTTT.

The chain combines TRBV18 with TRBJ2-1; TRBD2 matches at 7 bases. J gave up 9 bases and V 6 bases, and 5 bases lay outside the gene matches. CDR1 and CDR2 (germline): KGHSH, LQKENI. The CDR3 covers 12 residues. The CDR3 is CASSLPGGEQFF. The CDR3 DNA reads TGTGCCAGCTCCCTCCCGGGGGGTGAGCAGTTCTTC.

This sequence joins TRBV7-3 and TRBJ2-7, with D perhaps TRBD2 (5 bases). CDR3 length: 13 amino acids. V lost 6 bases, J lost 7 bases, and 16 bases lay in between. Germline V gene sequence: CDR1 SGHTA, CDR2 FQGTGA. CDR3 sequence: CASSPGPGGEQYF. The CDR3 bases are TGTGCCAGCAGTCCCGGACCAGGAGGAGAGCAGTACTTC.

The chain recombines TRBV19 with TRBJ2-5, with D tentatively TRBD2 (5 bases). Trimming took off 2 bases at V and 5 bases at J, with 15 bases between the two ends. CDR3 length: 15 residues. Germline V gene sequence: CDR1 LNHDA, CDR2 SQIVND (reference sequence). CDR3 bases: TGTGCCAGTAGTATATCAATTCGAGGGCGGGAGACCCAGTACTTC. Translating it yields CASSISIRGRETQYF.

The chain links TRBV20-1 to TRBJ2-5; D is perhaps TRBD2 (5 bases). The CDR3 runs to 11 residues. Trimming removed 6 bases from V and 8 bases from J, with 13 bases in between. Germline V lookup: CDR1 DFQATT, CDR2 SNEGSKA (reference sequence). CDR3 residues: CSAFSGRTQYF. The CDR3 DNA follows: TGCAGTGCGTTCTCGGGGAGAACCCAGTACTTC.

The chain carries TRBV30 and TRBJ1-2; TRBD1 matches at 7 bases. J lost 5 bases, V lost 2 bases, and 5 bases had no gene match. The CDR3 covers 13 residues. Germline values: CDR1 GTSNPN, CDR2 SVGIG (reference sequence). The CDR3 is CAWSLQGKYGYTF. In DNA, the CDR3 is TGTGCCTGGAGTTTACAGGGGAAGTATGGCTACACCTTC.

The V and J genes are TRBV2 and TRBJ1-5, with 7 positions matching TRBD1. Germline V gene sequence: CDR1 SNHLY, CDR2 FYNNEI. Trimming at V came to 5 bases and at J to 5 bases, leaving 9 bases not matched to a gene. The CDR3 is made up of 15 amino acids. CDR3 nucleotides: TGTGCCAGCAGTCCCCGGACAGGAGGTTATCAGCCCCAGCATTTT. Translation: CASSPRTGGYQPQHF. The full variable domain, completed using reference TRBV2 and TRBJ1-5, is EPEVTQTPSHQVTQMGQEVILRCVPISNHLYFYWYRQILGQKVEFLVSFYNNEISEKSEIFDDQFSVERPDGSNFTLKIRSTKLEDSAMYFCASSPRTGGYQPQHFGDGTRLSIL.

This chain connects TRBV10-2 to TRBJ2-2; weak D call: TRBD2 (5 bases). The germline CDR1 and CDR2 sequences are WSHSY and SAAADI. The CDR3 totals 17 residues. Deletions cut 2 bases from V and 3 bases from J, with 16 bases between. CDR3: CASSEGLQPGDTGELFF. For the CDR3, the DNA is TGCGCCAGCAGTGAGGGGTTGCAGCCCGGGGACACCGGGGAGCTGTTTTTT.

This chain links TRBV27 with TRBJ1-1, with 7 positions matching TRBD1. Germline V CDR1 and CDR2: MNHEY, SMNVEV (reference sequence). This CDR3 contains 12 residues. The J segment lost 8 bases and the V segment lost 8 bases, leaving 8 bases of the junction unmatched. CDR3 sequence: CASLTGYGEAFF. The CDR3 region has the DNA TGTGCCAGCCTGACAGGGTATGGAGAAGCTTTCTTT.

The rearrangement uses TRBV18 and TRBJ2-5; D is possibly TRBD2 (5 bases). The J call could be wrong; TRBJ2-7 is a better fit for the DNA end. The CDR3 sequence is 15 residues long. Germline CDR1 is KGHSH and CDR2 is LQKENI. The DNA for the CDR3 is TGTGCCAGCTCACTGGACTTAACGATCTCCTACGAGCAGTACTTC. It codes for CASSLDLTISYEQYF.